Shown below are 8 T cell receptor beta chains from a single sample sequenced in a study of response to subunit inactivated influenza vaccine. TCRdb recomputed calls from the RT-PCR reads with MiXCR, one row per CDR3 protein. The sample consists of 650,000 to 800,000 distinct CDR3 sequences, roughly 13% of them appearing once. The source was PBMCs from blood, collected less than 15 days before vaccination. The origin of the receptors is a man aged 45-60 years who received an inactivated influenza vaccine.

V and J are TRBV27 and TRBJ2-2; D not certain. Germline CDR1 is MNHEY and CDR2 is SMNVEV (reference sequence). The CDR3 is 14 amino acids. V dropped 6 bases and J dropped 6 bases, with 14 bases sitting between them. CDR3 amino acids: CASRVIGFSGELFF. DNA of the CDR3: TGTGCCAGCAGAGTTATAGGGTTTTCCGGGGAGCTGTTTTTT.

V is TRBV20-1 and J is TRBJ1-3; D uncertain. The V end lost 1 base, the J end lost 0 bases, and 4 bases lay between the germline ends. The V gene's germline CDR1 is DFQATT and CDR2 SNEGSKA (reference sequence). This CDR3 region has 13 residues. The chain's CDR3 is CSARGISGNTIYF. CDR3 in DNA: TGCAGTGCTAGAGGCATCTCTGGAAACACCATATATTTT.

J is TRBJ2-3 and V is TRBV9, with D hard to call. This CDR3 region has 15 residues. The germline V and J ends were trimmed by 4 bases and 2 bases, with 14 bases remaining between them. Germline V lookup: CDR1 SGDLS, CDR2 YYNGEE. DNA of the CDR3: TGTGCCAGCAGCCCTAATGTAGGCTTCACAGATACGCAGTATTTT. Translated, it gives CASSPNVGFTDTQYF.

The V call is TRBV6-5, the J call TRBJ2-5; D may match TRBD1 or TRBD2 (5 bases each). Trimming removed 3 bases from V and 1 base from J, with 9 bases in between. CDR3 length equals 14 residues. Germline loops: CDR1 MNHEY, CDR2 SVGAGI. Here the CDR3 reads CASSYNGGQETQYF. The CDR3 DNA reads as TGTGCCAGCAGTTATAATGGGGGCCAAGAGACCCAGTACTTC.

CDR3 amino acids: CASSEPPGVNTEAFF. The CDR3 DNA reads as TGTGCCAGCAGTGAGCCGCCGGGAGTGAACACTGAAGCTTTCTTT. The chain links TRBV6-1 to TRBJ1-1; no firm D call. Germline V gives CDR1 MNHNS, CDR2 SASEGT. The CDR3 consists of 15 residues. V shed 3 bases and J shed 0 bases, with 11 bases lying between them.

The rearrangement links TRBV5-1 to TRBJ2-7; TRBD1 aligns across 8 bases. The CDR3 consists of 14 residues. Germline CDR1 is SGHRS and CDR2 is YFSETQ. J lost 3 bases, V lost 4 bases, and 6 bases had no gene match. DNA for the CDR3: TGCGCCAGCAGCGCCTGGACAGGGTTCTACGAGCAGTACTTC. Encoded protein: CASSAWTGFYEQYF.

This clonotype was counted only a few times. The chain recombines TRBV20-1 with TRBJ2-1; 10 nucleotides line up with TRBD2. Germline V gene lookup returns CDR1 DFQATT and CDR2 SNEGSKA (reference sequence). The CDR3 sequence is 14 residues long. The junction had 5 bases not matched to a gene; V was cut back by 5 bases and J by 4 bases. The CDR3 protein is CSAPGLALYNEQFF. The CDR3 DNA is TGCAGTGCTCCGGGACTAGCGCTATACAATGAGCAGTTCTTC.

As for this clonotype: One end of the junction does not line up with germline, which may come from a read error. The gene calls are TRBV6-2 or TRBV6-3 and TRBJ2-7, with 12 bases identical to TRBD2. This CDR3 is built from 15 residues. The V gene's germline CDR1 is MNHEY and CDR2 SVGEGT. The CDR3 reads CPSSWTSGVFYEQYF. CDR3 sequence (DNA): TGTCCCAGCAGTTGGACTAGCGGGGTATTTTACGAGCAGTACTTC.